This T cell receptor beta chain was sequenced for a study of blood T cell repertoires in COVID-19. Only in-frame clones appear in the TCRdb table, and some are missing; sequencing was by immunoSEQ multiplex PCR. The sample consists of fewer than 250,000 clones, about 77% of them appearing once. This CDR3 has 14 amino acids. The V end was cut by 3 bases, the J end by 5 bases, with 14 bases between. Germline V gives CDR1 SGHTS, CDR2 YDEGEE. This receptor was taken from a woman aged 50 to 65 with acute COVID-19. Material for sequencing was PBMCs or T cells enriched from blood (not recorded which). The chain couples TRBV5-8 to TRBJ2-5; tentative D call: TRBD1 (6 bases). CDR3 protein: CASSSRGVRETQYF. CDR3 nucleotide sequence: TGTGCCAGCAGCTCCAGGGGAGTCAGGGAGACCCAGTACTTC. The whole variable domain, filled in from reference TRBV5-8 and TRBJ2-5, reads EAGVTQSPTHLIKTRGQQATLRCSPISGHTSVYWYQQALGLGLQFLLWYDEGEERNRGNFPPRFSGRQFPNYSSELNVNALELEDSALYLCASSSRGVRETQYFGPGTRLLVL.